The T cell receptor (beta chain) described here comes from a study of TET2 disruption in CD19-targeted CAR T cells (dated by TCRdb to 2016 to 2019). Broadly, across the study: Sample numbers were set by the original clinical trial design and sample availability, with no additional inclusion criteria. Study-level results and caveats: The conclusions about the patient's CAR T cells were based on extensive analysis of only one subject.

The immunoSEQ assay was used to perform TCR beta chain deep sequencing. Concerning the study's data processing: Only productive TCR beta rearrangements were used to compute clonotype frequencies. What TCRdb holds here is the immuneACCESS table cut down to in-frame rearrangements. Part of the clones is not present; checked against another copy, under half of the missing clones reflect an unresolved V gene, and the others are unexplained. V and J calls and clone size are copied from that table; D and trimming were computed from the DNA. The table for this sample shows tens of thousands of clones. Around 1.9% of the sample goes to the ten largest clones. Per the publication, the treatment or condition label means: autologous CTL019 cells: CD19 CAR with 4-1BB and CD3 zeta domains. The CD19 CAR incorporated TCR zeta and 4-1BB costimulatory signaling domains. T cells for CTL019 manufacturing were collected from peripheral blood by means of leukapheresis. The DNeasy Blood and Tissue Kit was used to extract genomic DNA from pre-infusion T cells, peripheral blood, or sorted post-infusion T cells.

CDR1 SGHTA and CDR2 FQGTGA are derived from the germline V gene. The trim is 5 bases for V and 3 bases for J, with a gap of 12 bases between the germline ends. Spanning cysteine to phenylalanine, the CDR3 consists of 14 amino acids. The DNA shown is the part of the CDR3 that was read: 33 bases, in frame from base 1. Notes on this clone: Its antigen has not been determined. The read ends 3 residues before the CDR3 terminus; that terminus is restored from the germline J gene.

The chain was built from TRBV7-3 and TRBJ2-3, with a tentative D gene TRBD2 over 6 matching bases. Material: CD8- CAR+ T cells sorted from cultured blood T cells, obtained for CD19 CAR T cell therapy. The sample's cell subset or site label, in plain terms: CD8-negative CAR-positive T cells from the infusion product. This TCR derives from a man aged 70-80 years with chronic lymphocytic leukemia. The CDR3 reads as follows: CASSPGLQTDTQYF. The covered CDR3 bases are TGTGCCAGCAGCCCGGGACTCCAGACAGATACG.